These 18 T cell receptor beta chains share one sample of origin, sequenced in a study of T-cell reconstitution after alpha-beta-depleted transplantation in children. During its preparation, the TCRbeta library received unique molecular identifiers. TCRdb processed the PCR reads anew with MiXCR; each CDR3 protein has one entry. Of under 350,000 distinct CDR3 sequences listed, over 8% are singletons. Sequenced here: PBMCs from the stem cell graft donor, sampled from the stem cell graft. The receptor source for this set is a human donor who donated a stem cell graft to a child with SCID.

The genes are TRBV5-1 and TRBJ2-7, with D perhaps being TRBD1 or TRBD2 (5 bases each). In germline, CDR1 is SGHRS, CDR2 YFSETQ. The CDR3 has 13 residues. The ends were cut back, 5 bases at V and 8 bases at J, with 17 bases in the middle. CDR3 region: CASRGVATDKQYF. DNA of the CDR3: TGCGCCAGCAGGGGGGTCGCGACAGACAAGCAGTACTTC.

The chain couples TRBV6-1 to TRBJ1-1; D call uncertain. V was clipped by 6 bases and J by 5 bases, with 19 bases between them. The CDR3 length is 15 residues. Germline CDR1 and CDR2: MNHNS and SASEGT. CDR3 bases: TGTGCCAGCAGCCCCACTCCCTACGTGGATACTGAAGCTTTCTTT. It specifies CASSPTPYVDTEAFF.

This clonotype was seen at least ten times. The chain uses TRBV5-1 and TRBJ2-2; 8 bases line up with TRBD1. The length of the CDR3 is 13 residues. Trimming at V came to 8 bases and at J to 3 bases, leaving 3 bases not matched to a gene. Germline V gene sequence: CDR1 SGHRS, CDR2 YFSETQ. CDR3 DNA sequence: TGCGCCAGTAACAGGGGGGACACCGGGGAGCTGTTTTTT. Translating it yields CASNRGDTGELFF.

This clonotype has a handful of counts. The V gene is TRBV7-9, the J gene TRBJ2-6; D may be TRBD1 (5 bases). The germline V and J ends were trimmed by 4 bases and 0 bases, with 10 bases remaining between them. Germline V gene data show CDR1 as SEHNR and CDR2 as FQNEAQ (reference sequence). CDR3 length: 16 residues. This CDR3 reads CASSSGQDSGANVLTF. The DNA of the CDR3 is TGTGCCAGCAGCTCAGGGCAAGACTCTGGGGCCAACGTCCTGACTTTC.

The gene calls are TRBV10-3 and TRBJ2-5; 10 positions match TRBD2. The germline gives CDR1 ENHRY, CDR2 SYGVKD. The CDR3 sequence is 14 residues long. The V and J ends lost 10 bases and 2 bases, in that order; junction bases with no gene match: 7. CDR3 DNA sequence: TGTGCCACCTCCGGACTAGCGGATCAAGAGACCCAGTACTTC. Translated: CATSGLADQETQYF.

This clonotype has a count of ten or more. The genes are TRBV5-1 and TRBJ1-1; D might be TRBD1 (5 bases). V gave up 3 bases and J gave up 3 bases, with 15 bases separating them. Germline V lookup: CDR1 SGHRS, CDR2 YFSETQ. The CDR3 spans 15 residues. The CDR3 loop reads CASSSGLLEHTEAFF. DNA for the CDR3: TGCGCCAGCAGCTCGGGGCTCCTAGAACACACTGAAGCTTTCTTT.

The rearrangement uses TRBV6-5 and TRBJ2-3, with D tentatively TRBD1 or TRBD2 (5 bases each). CDR1 is MNHEY and CDR2 is SVGAGI in the germline V gene. This CDR3 is built from 17 residues. The V end was cut by 4 bases, the J end by 2 bases, with 19 bases between. For the CDR3, the DNA is TGTGCCAGCAGTTCCCGACGGGACCCCGGACCCACAGATACGCAGTATTTT. Its protein is CASSSRRDPGPTDTQYF.

In this sample, this clonotype turned up a few times. This chain connects TRBV15 to TRBJ2-2; 9 bases are a match to TRBD1. CDR3 length: 18 amino acids. CDR1 and CDR2 (germline): LNHNV, YYDKDF (reference sequence). V lost 4 bases to trimming and J lost 2 bases; unmatched junction nucleotides: 11. The chain's CDR3 is CATSNTRADRGNTGELFF. The DNA of the CDR3 is TGTGCCACCAGCAATACCCGGGCGGACAGGGGAAACACCGGGGAGCTGTTTTTT.

The rearrangement links TRBV18 to TRBJ2-6; D not certain. The germline V gene has CDR1 KGHSH and CDR2 LQKENI. The length of the CDR3 is 16 residues. Deletions cut 2 bases from V and 2 bases from J, with 10 bases between. This chain's CDR3 is CASSPWSATGANVLTF. DNA for the CDR3: TGTGCCAGCTCACCATGGTCCGCCACTGGGGCCAACGTCCTGACTTTC.

This clonotype occurred a few times. The rearrangement joins TRBV12-3 or TRBV12-4 to TRBJ1-5; tentatively, D is TRBD1 (5 bases). Between the trimmed V and J ends, which lost 6 bases and 7 bases, there was a span of 13 bases. The CDR3 totals 13 residues. CDR3 region: CASSLRDDQPQHF. The CDR3 DNA is TGTGCCAGCAGCCTGAGGGACGACCAGCCCCAGCATTTT.

The V call is TRBV11-1, the J call TRBJ2-1, with 11 bases fitting TRBD2. V shed 8 bases and J 4 bases; nucleotides not matched to a gene: 19. Germline CDR1 and CDR2: SGHAT and FQDESV (reference sequence). The CDR3 loop spans 19 amino acids. CDR3 DNA: TGTGCCAGCCTCACCCCCGGGACTAGCGGCCACACCTCATACAATGAGCAGTTCTTC. Translation gives CASLTPGTSGHTSYNEQFF. The complete variable domain, with remaining parts taken from reference TRBV11-1 and TRBJ2-1, reads EAEVAQSPRYKITEKSQAVAFWCDPISGHATLYWYRQILGQGPELLVQFQDESVVDDSQLPKDRFSAERLKGVDSTLKIQPAELGDSAMYLCASLTPGTSGHTSYNEQFFGPGTRLTVL.

The chain joins TRBV6-1 to TRBJ2-6; D assignment may be TRBD1 or TRBD2 (6 bases each). Trimming left V 6 bases short and J 4 bases short, with 10 bases between. This CDR3 region has 14 residues. Per the germline V gene, CDR1 is MNHNS and CDR2 is SASEGT. CDR3 nucleotide sequence: TGTGCCAGCAGCCCGGGGGCCGGGGCCAACGTCCTGACTTTC. It codes for CASSPGAGANVLTF.

This clonotype has just a few counts. The V gene is TRBV29-1, the J gene TRBJ1-1, with D possibly being TRBD1 (6 bases). The CDR3 extends over 15 amino acids. Between the trimmed V and J ends, which lost 4 bases and 0 bases, there was a span of 15 bases. Germline lookup yields CDR1 SQVTM and CDR2 ANQGSEA. CDR3 residues: CSVVQGTWVNTEAFF. The CDR3 DNA is TGCAGCGTTGTCCAGGGGACTTGGGTGAACACTGAAGCTTTCTTT.

DNA of the CDR3: TGTGCCAGCAGTGATGGACAGGGGGTCTTAAATGAGCAGTTCTTC. This gives the protein CASSDGQGVLNEQFF. The chain is built from TRBV2 and TRBJ2-1; 10 bases fit TRBD1. Germline V gives CDR1 SNHLY, CDR2 FYNNEI. V trimming: 3 bases; J trimming: 7 bases; junction bases outside the gene matches: 6. This CDR3 has 15 amino acids.

The genes are TRBV5-1 and TRBJ1-6; no clear D gene. Germline lookup yields CDR1 SGHRS and CDR2 YFSETQ. Trimming pared 4 bases from V and 8 bases from J, leaving 10 bases between. The CDR3 runs to 13 residues. CDR3 protein: CASSPDWYSPLHF. CDR3 in DNA: TGCGCCAGCAGCCCGGATTGGTATTCACCCCTCCACTTT.

This clonotype was counted between two and nine times. The V call is TRBV12-3 or TRBV12-4, the J call TRBJ2-2; 12 bases are a match to TRBD2. With 5 bases clipped from V and 4 bases from J, the junction kept 5 bases outside the gene matches. The CDR3 runs 16 residues. CDR3: CASSLGLAGSTGELFF. The CDR3, as DNA: TGTGCCAGCAGTCTCGGACTAGCGGGGTCCACCGGGGAGCTGTTTTTT.

The chain is built from TRBV5-1 and TRBJ2-7; D perhaps matches TRBD1 (5 bases). The germline V gene encodes CDR1 SGHRS and CDR2 YFSETQ. The CDR3 is 15 residues long. V lost 0 bases and J lost 0, with 10 bases in between. The DNA for the CDR3 is TGCGCCAGCAGCTTGGAAGGACACCCCTCCTACGAGCAGTACTTC. Its translation is CASSLEGHPSYEQYF. The full variable domain, with the rest looked up from reference TRBV5-1 and TRBJ2-7, is KAGVTQTPRYLIKTRGQQVTLSCSPISGHRSVSWYQQTPGQGLQFLFEYFSETQRNKGNFPGRFSGRQFSNSRSEMNVSTLELGDSALYLCASSLEGHPSYEQYFGPGTRLTVT.

A few counts support this clonotype. The CDR3 reads CASSSGLWSSYEQYF. Written as DNA, the CDR3 is TGCGCCAGCAGCTCGGGACTCTGGAGCTCCTACGAGCAGTACTTC. The rearrangement uses TRBV5-1 and TRBJ2-7, with TRBD2 as a possible D gene (6 bases). Between the trimmed V and J ends, which lost 3 bases and 0 bases, there was a span of 13 bases. This CDR3 has 15 residues. Per the germline V gene, CDR1 is SGHRS and CDR2 is YFSETQ.